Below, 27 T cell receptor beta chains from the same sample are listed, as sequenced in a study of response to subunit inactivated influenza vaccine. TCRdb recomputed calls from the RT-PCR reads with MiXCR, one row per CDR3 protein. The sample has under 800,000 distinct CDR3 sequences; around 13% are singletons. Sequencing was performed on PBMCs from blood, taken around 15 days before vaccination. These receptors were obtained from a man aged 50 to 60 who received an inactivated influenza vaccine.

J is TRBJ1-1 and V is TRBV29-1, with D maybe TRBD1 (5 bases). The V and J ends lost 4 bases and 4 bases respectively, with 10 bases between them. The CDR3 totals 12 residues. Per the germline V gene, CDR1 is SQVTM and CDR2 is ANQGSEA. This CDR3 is CSVVRGLTEAFF. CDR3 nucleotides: TGCAGCGTTGTTAGGGGACTCACTGAAGCTTTCTTT.

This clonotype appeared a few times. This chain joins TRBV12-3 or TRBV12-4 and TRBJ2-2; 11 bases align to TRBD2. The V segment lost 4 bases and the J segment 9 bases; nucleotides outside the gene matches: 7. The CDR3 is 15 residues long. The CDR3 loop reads CASSSSGGLRWELFF. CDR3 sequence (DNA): TGTGCCAGCAGTTCTAGCGGGGGGCTACGCTGGGAGCTGTTTTTT.

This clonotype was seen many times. CDR3 protein: CASSFGTSYNEQFF. CDR3 bases: TGTGCCAGCAGTTTCGGGACCTCGTACAATGAGCAGTTCTTC. The rearrangement joins TRBV12-3 or TRBV12-4 to TRBJ2-1; possibly TRBD1 or TRBD2 for D (5 bases each). This CDR3 region has 14 residues. The V and J ends lost 3 bases and 4 bases respectively, with 10 bases between them.

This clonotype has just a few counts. This CDR3 is CSARRAYNEQFF. In DNA, the CDR3 is TGCAGTGCACGCAGAGCCTACAATGAGCAGTTCTTC. The chain employs TRBV20-1 and TRBJ2-1; D not certain. Trimming took off 6 bases at V and 2 bases at J, with 8 bases between the two ends. Germline V gene sequence: CDR1 DFQATT, CDR2 SNEGSKA (reference sequence). The CDR3 has 12 amino acids.

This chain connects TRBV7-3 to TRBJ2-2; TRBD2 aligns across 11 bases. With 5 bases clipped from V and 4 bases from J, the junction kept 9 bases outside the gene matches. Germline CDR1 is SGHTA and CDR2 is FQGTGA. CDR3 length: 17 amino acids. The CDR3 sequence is CASSQSLAGVSTGELFF. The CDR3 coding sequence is TGTGCCAGCAGCCAGTCACTAGCGGGAGTGTCCACCGGGGAGCTGTTTTTT. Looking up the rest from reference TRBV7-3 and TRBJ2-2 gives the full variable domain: GAGVSQTPSNKVTEKGKYVELRCDPISGHTALYWYRQSLGQGPEFLIYFQGTGAADDSGLPNDRFFAVRPEGSVSTLKIQRTERGDSAVYLCASSQSLAGVSTGELFFGEGSRLTVL.

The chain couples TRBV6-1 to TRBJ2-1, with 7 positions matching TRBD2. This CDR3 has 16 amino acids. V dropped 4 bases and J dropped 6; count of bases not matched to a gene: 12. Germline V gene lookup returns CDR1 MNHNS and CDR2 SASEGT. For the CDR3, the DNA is TGTGCCAGCAGTGCTAGTGGACTAGGACCCTTCAATGAGCAGTTCTTC. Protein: CASSASGLGPFNEQFF.

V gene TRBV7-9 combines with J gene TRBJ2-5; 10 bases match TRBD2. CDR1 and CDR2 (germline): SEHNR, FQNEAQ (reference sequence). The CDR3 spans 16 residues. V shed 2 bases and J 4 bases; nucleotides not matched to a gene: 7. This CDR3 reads CASSLKAGGPGETQYF. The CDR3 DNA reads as TGTGCCAGCAGCTTAAAAGCGGGGGGGCCGGGAGAGACCCAGTACTTC.

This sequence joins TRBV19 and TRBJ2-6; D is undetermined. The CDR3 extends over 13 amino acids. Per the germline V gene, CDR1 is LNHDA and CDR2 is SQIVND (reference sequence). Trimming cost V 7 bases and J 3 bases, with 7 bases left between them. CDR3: CASTPVGANVLTF. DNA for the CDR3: TGTGCCAGTACCCCAGTTGGGGCCAACGTCCTGACTTTC. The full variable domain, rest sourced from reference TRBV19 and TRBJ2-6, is DGGITQSPKYLFRKEGQNVTLSCEQNLNHDAMYWYRQDPGQGLRLIYYSQIVNDFQKGDIAEGYSVSREKKESFPLTVTSAQKNPTAFYLCASTPVGANVLTFGAGSRLTVL.

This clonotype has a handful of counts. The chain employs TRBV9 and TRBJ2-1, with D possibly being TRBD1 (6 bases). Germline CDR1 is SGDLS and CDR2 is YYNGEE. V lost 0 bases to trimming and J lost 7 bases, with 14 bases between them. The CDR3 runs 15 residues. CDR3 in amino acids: CASSVEAGVVNEQFF. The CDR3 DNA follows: TGTGCCAGCAGCGTAGAGGCAGGGGTAGTGAATGAGCAGTTCTTC.

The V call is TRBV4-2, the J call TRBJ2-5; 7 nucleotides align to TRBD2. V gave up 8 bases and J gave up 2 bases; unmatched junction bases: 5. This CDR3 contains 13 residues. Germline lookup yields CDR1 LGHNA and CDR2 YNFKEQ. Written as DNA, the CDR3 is TGTGCCAGCGGGAGGGGCATACAAGAGACCCAGTACTTC. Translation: CASGRGIQETQYF.

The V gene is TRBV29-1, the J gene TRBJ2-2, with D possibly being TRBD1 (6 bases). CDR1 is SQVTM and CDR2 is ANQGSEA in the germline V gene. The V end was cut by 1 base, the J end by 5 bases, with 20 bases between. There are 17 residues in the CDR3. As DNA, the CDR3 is TGCAGCGTTGAAGGGGTAGAACAGGGTGTGGGGACCGGGGAGCTGTTTTTT. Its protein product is CSVEGVEQGVGTGELFF.

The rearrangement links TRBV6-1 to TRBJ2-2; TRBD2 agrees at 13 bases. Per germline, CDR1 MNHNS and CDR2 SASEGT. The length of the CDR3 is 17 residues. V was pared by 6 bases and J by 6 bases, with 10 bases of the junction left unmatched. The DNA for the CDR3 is TGTGCCAGCAGACGCCGACTAGCGGGGGGCGAGTCCGGGGAGCTGTTTTTT. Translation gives CASRRRLAGGESGELFF.

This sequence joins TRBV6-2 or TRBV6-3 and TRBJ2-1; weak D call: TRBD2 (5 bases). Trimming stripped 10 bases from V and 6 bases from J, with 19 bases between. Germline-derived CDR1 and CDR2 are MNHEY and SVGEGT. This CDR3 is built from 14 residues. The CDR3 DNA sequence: TGTGCCACCGAGGGCCGGGGAGTAATCAATGAGCAGTTCTTC. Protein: CATEGRGVINEQFF.

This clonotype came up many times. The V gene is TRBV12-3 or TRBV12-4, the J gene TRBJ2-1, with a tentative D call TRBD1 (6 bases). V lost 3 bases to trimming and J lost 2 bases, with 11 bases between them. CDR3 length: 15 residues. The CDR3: CASSFGQGPYNEQFF. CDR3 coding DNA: TGTGCCAGCAGTTTCGGGCAGGGGCCCTACAATGAGCAGTTCTTC.

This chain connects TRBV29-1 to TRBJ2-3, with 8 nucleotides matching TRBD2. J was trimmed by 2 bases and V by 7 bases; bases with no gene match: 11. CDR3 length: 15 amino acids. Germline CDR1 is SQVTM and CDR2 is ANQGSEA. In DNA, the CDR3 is TGCAGCGGCCAGGCCAGCGGGGGCTACACAGATACGCAGTATTTT. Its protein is CSGQASGGYTDTQYF.

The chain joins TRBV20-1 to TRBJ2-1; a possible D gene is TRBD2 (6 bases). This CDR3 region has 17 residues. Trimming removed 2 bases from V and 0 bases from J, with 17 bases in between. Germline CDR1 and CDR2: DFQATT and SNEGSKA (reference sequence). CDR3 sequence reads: CSARSTGLSGSYNEQFF. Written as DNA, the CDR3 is TGCAGTGCTAGATCCACGGGTCTTAGCGGCTCCTACAATGAGCAGTTCTTC.

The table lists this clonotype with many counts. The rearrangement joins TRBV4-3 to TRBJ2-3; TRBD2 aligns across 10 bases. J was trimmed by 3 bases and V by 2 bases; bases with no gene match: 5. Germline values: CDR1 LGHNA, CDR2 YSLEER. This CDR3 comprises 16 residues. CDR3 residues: CASSQLAGEGTDTQYF. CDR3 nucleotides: TGCGCCAGCAGCCAACTAGCGGGAGAAGGGACAGATACGCAGTATTTT.

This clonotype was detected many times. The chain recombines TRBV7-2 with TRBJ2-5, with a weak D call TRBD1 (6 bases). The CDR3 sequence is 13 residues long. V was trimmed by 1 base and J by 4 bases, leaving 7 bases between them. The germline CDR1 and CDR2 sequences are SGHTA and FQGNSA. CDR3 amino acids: CASSLGRGETQYF. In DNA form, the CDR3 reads TGTGCCAGCAGCTTAGGCAGGGGAGAGACCCAGTACTTC.

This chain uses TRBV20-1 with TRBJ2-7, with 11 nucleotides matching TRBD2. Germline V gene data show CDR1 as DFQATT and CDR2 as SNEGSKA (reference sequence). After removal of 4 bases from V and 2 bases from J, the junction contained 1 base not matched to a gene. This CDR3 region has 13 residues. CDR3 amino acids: CSAISGGAYEQYF. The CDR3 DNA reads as TGCAGTGCTATTAGCGGGGGGGCCTACGAGCAGTACTTC.

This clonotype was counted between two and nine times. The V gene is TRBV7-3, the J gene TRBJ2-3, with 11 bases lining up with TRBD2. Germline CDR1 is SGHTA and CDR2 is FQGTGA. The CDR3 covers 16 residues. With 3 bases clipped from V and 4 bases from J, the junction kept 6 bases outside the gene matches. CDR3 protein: CASSFKLAGDADTQYF. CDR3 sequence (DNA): TGTGCCAGCAGCTTCAAACTAGCGGGAGATGCAGATACGCAGTATTTT.

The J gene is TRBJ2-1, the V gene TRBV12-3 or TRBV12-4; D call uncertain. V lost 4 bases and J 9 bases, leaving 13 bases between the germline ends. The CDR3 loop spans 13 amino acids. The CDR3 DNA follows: TGTGCCAGCAGTTCGGACCCTTCCAGTGAGCAGTTCTTC. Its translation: CASSSDPSSEQFF.

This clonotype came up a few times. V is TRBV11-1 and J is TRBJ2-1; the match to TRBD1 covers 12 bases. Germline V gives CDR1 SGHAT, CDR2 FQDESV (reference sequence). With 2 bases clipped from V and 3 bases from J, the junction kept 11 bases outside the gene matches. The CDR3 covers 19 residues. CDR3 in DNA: TGTGCCAGCAGCTTAAACGGATTAGGGACAGGGGGCAGCTACAATGAGCAGTTCTTC. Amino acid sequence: CASSLNGLGTGGSYNEQFF.

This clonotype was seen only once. The CDR3 reads CSAPRPASGNVGEQFF. The CDR3 nucleotides read TGCAGTGCCCCCCGTCCGGCTAGCGGGAATGTGGGTGAGCAGTTCTTC. The chain employs TRBV20-1 and TRBJ2-1, with 9 bases lining up with TRBD2. V gave up 6 bases and J gave up 9 bases; unmatched junction bases: 18. The CDR3 extends over 16 amino acids. Germline V gene data show CDR1 as DFQATT and CDR2 as SNEGSKA (reference sequence).

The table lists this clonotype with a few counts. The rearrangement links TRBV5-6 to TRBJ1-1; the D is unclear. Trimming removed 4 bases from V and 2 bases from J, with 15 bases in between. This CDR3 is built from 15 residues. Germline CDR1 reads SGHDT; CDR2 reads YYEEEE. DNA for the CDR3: TGTGCCAGCAGCCCGAGGGCCATTAGAAACACTGAAGCTTTCTTT. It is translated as CASSPRAIRNTEAFF.

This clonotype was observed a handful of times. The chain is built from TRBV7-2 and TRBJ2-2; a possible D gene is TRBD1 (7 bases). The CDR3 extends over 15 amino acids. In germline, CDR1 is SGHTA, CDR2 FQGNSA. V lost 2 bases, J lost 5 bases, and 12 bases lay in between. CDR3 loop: CASSLSRGETGELFF. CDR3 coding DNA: TGTGCCAGCAGCTTATCCAGGGGGGAGACCGGGGAGCTGTTTTTT. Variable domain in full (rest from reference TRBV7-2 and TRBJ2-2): GAGVSQSPSNKVTEKGKDVELRCDPISGHTALYWYRQSLGQGLEFLIYFQGNSAPDKSGLPSDRFSAERTGGSVSTLTIQRTQQEDSAVYLCASSLSRGETGELFFGEGSRLTVL.

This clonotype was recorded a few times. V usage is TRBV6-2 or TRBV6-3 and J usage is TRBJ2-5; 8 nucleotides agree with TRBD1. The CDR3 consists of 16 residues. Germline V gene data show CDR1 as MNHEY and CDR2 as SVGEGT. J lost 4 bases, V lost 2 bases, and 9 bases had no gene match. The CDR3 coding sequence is TGTGCCAGCAGTTACCCGCGGACAGGGAGGATAGAGACCCAGTACTTC. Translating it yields CASSYPRTGRIETQYF.

CDR3 amino acids: CASSDATKGTQHF. The DNA of the CDR3 is TGTGCCAGCAGTGATGCAACTAAAGGAACCCAGCATTTT. The rearrangement links TRBV6-1 to TRBJ1-5; D remains unclear. The V end lost 3 bases, the J end lost 11 bases, and 14 bases lay between the germline ends. Germline V lookup: CDR1 MNHNS, CDR2 SASEGT. CDR3 length equals 13 residues.